This T cell receptor beta chain was observed in a study of T cell changes during pregnancy in multiple sclerosis (dated by TCRdb to the late 2010s). About the investigation overall: In women with multiple sclerosis, the researchers looked at how the T cell repertoire shifted as pregnancy progressed.

The CDR3 numbers 15 residues from cysteine through phenylalanine. Only the CDR3 region is kept as DNA, spanning 45 bases read in frame from base 1. Reading the germline V gene gives CDR1 MNHNS and CDR2 SASEGT. Trimming at the junction amounts to 4 bases on V and 2 bases on J, and the germline ends lie 11 bases apart. Library construction relied on the immunoSEQ multiplex PCR assay. TCRdb holds this immuneACCESS table with in-frame rearrangements only. Some clones are missing; in checked studies, unresolved V genes explain under half, and the rest has no known cause. Across this sample there are tens of thousands of clones, with around 94% seen only once. The ten most abundant clones make up less than 0.15% of the sample. Turning to this clone: Its antigen is currently not known. Base qualities are not recorded, but no much larger clone differs from it by a single base.

This receptor chain uses TRBV6-1 and TRBJ1-4, with no D gene named confidently. Sample: CD4+ T cells from peripheral blood mononuclear cells, taken after pregnancy. The TCR comes from a female donor with multiple sclerosis, enrolled in a pregnancy study. The nucleotide sequence reads TGTGCCAGCAGTGTACCTCTCCGGACTAATGAAAAACTGTTTTTT. Its amino acids are CASSVPLRTNEKLFF.